Listed below are T cell receptor beta chains from one sample, sequenced in a study of cytomegalovirus exposure and HLA in healthy donors. Libraries were prepared by immunoSEQ multiplex PCR; TCRdb keeps only in-frame clonotypes and omits some of them. The sample records approximately 270,000 clones, nearly 90% being singletons. Sequencing was carried out using PBMCs. The receptors derive from a woman aged 18-29 years in good health and CMV-seronegative. The CDR3 runs from the conserved cysteine through the conserved F or W. D genes are given only for firm matches. Clone size is shown for a subset of rows, as once, few, many or a class of expanded clone.

D: TRBD1
V: TRBV5-6
J: TRBJ1-5
size: NA
DNA: TGTGCCAGCAGCCTCGGGACAGGTAGGCAGCCCCAGCATTTT
CDR3: CASSLGTGRQPQHF

D: NA
V: TRBV7-9
J: TRBJ1-1
size: NA
DNA: TGTGCCAGCAGCTTAGCCTACAGAAGGAACACTGAAGCTTTCTTT
CDR3: CASSLAYRRNTEAFF

D: TRBD2
V: TRBV2
J: TRBJ2-2
size: NA
DNA: TGTGCCAGCAGTGAAGACGGCGGGGGAGAGTCCTACACCGGGGAGCTGTTTTTT
CDR3: CASSEDGGGESYTGELFF

D: NA
V: TRBV6-5
J: TRBJ1-6
size: NA
DNA: TGTGCCAGCAGTTACAACAGGCGAGATTCACCCCTCCACTTT
CDR3: CASSYNRRDSPLHF

D: NA
V: TRBV4-3
J: TRBJ1-2
size: NA
DNA: TGCGCCAGCAGCCAATCTGCAGGTTTTGGCTACACCTTC
CDR3: CASSQSAGFGYTF

D: TRBD1
V: TRBV5-1
J: TRBJ1-6
size: NA
DNA: TGCGCCAGCAGCTTGGCGGGACAGAATAATTCACCCCTCCACTTT
CDR3: CASSLAGQNNSPLHF

D: NA
V: TRBV6-1
J: TRBJ2-5
size: few
DNA: TGTGCCAGCAGTGCAGGGAACGGAAGACAGCAAGAGACCCAGTACTTC
CDR3: CASSAGNGRQQETQYF

D: NA
V: TRBV6-1
J: TRBJ1-5
size: NA
DNA: TGTGCCAGCACGAGTCTGGGGGCCGATCAGCCCCAGCATTTT
CDR3: CASTSLGADQPQHF

D: TRBD2
V: TRBV4-3
J: TRBJ2-1
size: once
DNA: TGCGCCAGCAGCCAAGGTTCGACTAGCAGCTCCTACAATGAGCAGTTCTTC
CDR3: CASSQGSTSSSYNEQFF

D: TRBD2
V: TRBV5-6
J: TRBJ2-7
size: NA
DNA: TGTGCCAGCAGCTTGCGAGCGGGGGGCTACGAGCAGTACTTC
CDR3: CASSLRAGGYEQYF

D: TRBD1
V: TRBV19
J: TRBJ1-4
size: NA
DNA: TGTGCCAGTAGTATTGGACAGGGAAATGAAAAACTGTTTTTT
CDR3: CASSIGQGNEKLFF

D: TRBD1
V: TRBV11-2
J: TRBJ2-7
size: NA
DNA: TGTGCCAGCAGGACTCCGGGACAGGGGCCCTACGAGCAGTACTTC
CDR3: CASRTPGQGPYEQYF

D: TRBD2
V: TRBV27
J: TRBJ2-1
size: NA
DNA: TGTGCCAGCAGTTTTATCGGGGGGGGGCCGGGTGAGCAGTTCTTC
CDR3: CASSFIGGGPGEQFF